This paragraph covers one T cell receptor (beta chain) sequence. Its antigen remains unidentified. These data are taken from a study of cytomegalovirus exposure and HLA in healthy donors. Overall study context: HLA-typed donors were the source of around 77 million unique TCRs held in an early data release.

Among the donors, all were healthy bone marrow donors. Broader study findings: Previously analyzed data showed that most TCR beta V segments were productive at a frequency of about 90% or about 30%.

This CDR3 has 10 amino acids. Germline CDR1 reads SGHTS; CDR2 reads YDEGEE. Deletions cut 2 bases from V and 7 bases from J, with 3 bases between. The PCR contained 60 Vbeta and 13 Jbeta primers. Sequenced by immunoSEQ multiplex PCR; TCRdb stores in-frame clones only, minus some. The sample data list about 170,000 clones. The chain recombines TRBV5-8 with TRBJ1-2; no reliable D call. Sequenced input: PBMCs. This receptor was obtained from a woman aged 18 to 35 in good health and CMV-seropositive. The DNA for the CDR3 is TGTGCCAGCAGCTTCGGTGGCTACACCTTC. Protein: CASSFGGYTF.